This entry features one T cell receptor beta chain sequence. This clone's antigen is unknown. No base quality information exists; no much larger clone differs at one position. Library construction relied on PCR. Sequencing relied on an Illumina HiSeq 2500. TCR library preparation used molecular barcoding, with unique molecular identifiers applied to normalize quantification of the TCRbeta repertoire. TCRdb reprocessing: public reads trimmed at Q25 with fastp, clones called with MiXCR, in-frame beta chains kept. Each CDR3 protein appears once, grouped with its most common genes and DNA. This sample has approximately 32,000 distinct CDR3 sequences in its table, and around 7% of those were observed once. Around 27% of the sample belongs to the ten largest clones. The entry originates in a study of T-cell reconstitution after alpha-beta-depleted transplantation in children (TCRdb year 2016). Broadly, across the study: Using TCR repertoire profiling, the study quantitatively followed how T-cell immune reconstitution unfolded in children after TCRalphabeta/CD19-depleted allogeneic hematopoietic cell transplantation. Results and caveats for the whole study, not just this receptor: Apparently early alphabetaT-cell count recovery about two months after transplant reportedly relied on only several hundred rapidly expanded clones derived from non-depleted graft cells. The high TCRbeta diversity at day 60 in some patients was ascribed to recipient T cells and intrathymic progenitors that had survived conditioning. Over subsequent months, a decline in hyperexpanded clone frequencies was noted, and after one year, T-cell counts and TCRbeta diversity were mostly ascribed to newly produced T cells.

From cysteine to phenylalanine, the CDR3 is 12 amino acids long. Here the CDR3 DNA is all that survives: 36 bases in frame from base 1. A distance of 5 bases separates the germline ends of V and J, which lose 1 base and 3 bases respectively. Per the germline V gene, SGHTS is the CDR1 and YDEGEE is the CDR2. The time point label, as the study defines it: day 60 (about 2 months) after transplantation. The treatment or condition label, read with the paper, signifies: allogeneic hematopoietic cell transplantation with graft depleted of TCRalphabeta T cells and CD19 B cells. The transplant recipients were children given TCRalphabeta/CD19-depleted allogeneic hematopoietic cell grafts.

This receptor was identified in a child less than two years old who had a stem cell transplant for acute myeloid leukemia, so the T cells may come from the graft donor. The starting material was peripheral blood, obtained 60 days after TCRalphabeta/CD19-depleted stem cell transplant. The V and J genes are TRBV5-8 and TRBJ2-7; the D gene lacks a confident call. The CDR3 is CASSLLGYEQYF. The nucleotide sequence reads TGTGCCAGCAGCTTGTTGGGCTACGAGCAGTACTTC.